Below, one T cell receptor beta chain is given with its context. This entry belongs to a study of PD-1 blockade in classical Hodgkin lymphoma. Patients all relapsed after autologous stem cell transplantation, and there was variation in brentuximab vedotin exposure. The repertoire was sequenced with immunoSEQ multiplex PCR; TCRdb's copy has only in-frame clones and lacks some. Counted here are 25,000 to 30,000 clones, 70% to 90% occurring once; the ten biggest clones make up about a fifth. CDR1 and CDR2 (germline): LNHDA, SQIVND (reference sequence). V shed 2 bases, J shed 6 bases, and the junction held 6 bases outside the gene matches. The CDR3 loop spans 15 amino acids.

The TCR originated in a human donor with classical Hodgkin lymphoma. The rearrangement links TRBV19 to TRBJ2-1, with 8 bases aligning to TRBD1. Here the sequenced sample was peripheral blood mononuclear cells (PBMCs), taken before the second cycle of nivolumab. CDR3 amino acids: CASSIRQGWSNEQFF. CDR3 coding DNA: TGTGCCAGTAGTATAAGACAGGGGTGGAGCAATGAGCAGTTCTTC.